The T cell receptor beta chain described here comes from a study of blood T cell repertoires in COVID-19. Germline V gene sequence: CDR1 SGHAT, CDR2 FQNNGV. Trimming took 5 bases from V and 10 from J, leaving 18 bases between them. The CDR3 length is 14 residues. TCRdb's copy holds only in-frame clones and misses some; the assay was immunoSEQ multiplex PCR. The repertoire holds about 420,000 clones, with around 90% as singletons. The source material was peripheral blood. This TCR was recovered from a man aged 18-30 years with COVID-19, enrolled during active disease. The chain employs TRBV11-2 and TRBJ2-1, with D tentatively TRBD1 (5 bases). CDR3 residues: CASSQRGLGPEQFF. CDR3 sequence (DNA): TGTGCCAGCAGCCAAAGGGGTTTGGGGCCCGAGCAGTTCTTC.